The clone carrying this T cell receptor (beta chain) was observed a few times. Its antigen is undetermined. Documented time point: healthy volunteer bleed at 2 weeks. Unseparated into fractions, whole blood served as the source from which total RNA was extracted. Germline trimming cut 3 bases from V and 4 bases from J; bases unmatched to any gene: 7. The CDR3 is 15 amino acids. CDR1 and CDR2 (germline): SGHAT, FQDESV (reference sequence). The data belong to a study of human T cells and chemical hapten exposure. Study-wide context: The study traced per-sample TCR yield variation mainly to small differences in pooled library volumes.

For the library, individual cDNA molecules each received unique molecular identifiers. Authors' data handling: TCRs per sample had a median of about 100,000 and ranged from roughly 20,000 to 690,600. TCRdb called the RACE reads again in MiXCR, with one record for every CDR3 protein. The V and J calls reflect TCRdb's pipeline rather than the authors' work. The table has roughly 120,000 distinct CDR3 sequences, around 8.2% seen once. General observations from the study: Sensitization with DPC brought no change to TCRs above 1 in 1000 in frequency.

This receptor was identified in a male donor in good health. Some clones in this sample may be carry-over from other donors' samples. The genes are TRBV11-1 and TRBJ2-7; 9 positions match TRBD1. Sample: whole blood. CDR3 sequence: CASSFQDRGSYEQYF. The CDR3 nucleotides read TGTGCCAGCAGCTTCCAGGACAGGGGATCATACGAGCAGTACTTC.